The present TCR beta chain was sequenced within a study of T cell responses to AZD1222 COVID-19 vaccine. The repertoire was sequenced with immunoSEQ multiplex PCR; TCRdb's copy has only in-frame clones and lacks some. The sample gives 17,000 or so clones, about 90% of which show up once; 8.5% to 10% is in the top ten. The germline V gene encodes CDR1 SEHNR and CDR2 FQNEAQ (reference sequence). V lost 5 bases and J lost 2, with 20 bases in between. This CDR3 is 17 amino acids long. The sequencing here drew on peripheral blood, taken 28 days after the second AZD1222 dose. The sequence was obtained from an adult who received the AZD1222 COVID-19 vaccine. The chain links TRBV7-9 to TRBJ2-3, with D possibly being TRBD2 (7 bases). CDR3 protein: CASSPRLRGLFTDTQYF. Written as DNA, the CDR3 is TGTGCCAGCAGCCCCCGTTTGCGGGGGCTTTTCACAGATACGCAGTATTTT.